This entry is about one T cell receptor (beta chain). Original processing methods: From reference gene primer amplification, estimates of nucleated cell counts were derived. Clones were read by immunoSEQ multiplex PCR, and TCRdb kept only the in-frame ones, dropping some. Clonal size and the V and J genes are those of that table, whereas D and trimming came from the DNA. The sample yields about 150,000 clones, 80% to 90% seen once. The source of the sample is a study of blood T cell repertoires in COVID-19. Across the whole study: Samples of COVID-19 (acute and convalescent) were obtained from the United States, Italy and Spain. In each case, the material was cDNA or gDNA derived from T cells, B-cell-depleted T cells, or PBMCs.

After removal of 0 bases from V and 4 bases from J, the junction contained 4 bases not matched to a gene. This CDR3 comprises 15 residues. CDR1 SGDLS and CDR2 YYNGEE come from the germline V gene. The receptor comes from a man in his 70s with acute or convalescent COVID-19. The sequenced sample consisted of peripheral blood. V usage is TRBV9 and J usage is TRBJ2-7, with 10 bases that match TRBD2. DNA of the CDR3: TGTGCCAGCAGCGTAGGATCAGCGGGAGGGTACGAGCAGTACTTC. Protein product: CASSVGSAGGYEQYF.